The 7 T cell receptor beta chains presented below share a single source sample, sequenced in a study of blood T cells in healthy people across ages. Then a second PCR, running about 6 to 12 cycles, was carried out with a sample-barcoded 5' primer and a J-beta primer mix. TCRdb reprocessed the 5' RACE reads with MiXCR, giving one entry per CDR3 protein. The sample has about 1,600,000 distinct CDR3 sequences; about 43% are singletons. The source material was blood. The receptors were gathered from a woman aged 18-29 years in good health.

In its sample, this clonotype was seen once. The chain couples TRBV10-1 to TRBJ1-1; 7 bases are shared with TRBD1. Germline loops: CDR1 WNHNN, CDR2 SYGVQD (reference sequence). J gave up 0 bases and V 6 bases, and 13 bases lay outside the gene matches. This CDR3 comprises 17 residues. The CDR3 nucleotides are TGCGCCAGCAGGGGAGGACAGGACCCGATTTTGAACACTGAAGCTTTCTTT. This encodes CASRGGQDPILNTEAFF.

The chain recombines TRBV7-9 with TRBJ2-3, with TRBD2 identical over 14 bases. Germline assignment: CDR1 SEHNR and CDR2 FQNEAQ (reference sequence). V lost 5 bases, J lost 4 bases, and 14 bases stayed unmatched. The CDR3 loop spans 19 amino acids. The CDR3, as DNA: TGTGCCAGCAGCCCGAGGACTAGCGGGAGGTTCGGGAGGGCAGATACGCAGTATTTT. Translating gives CASSPRTSGRFGRADTQYF.

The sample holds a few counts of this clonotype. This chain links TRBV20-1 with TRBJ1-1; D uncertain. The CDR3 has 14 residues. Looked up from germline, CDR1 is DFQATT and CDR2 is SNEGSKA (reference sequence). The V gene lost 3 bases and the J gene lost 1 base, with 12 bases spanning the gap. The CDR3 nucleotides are TGCAGTGCTAGGCATAGTGGCAGGAACACTGAAGCTTTCTTT. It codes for CSARHSGRNTEAFF.

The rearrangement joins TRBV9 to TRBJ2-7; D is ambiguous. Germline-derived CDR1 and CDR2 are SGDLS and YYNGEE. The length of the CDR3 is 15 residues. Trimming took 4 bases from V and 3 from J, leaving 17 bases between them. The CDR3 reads CASSRVQLSHYEQYF. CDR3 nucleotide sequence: TGTGCCAGCAGCCGGGTCCAACTAAGCCACTACGAGCAGTACTTC.

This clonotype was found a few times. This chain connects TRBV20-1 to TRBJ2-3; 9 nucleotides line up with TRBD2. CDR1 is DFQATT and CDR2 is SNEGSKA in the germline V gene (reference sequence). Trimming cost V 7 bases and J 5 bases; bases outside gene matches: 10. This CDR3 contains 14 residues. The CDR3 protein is CSVKGGGAVDTQYF. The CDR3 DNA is TGCAGTGTCAAAGGCGGGGGGGCCGTAGATACGCAGTATTTT.

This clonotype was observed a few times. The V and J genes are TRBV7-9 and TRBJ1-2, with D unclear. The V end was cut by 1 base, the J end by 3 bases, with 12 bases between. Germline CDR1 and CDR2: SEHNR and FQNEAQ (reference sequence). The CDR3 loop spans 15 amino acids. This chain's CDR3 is CASSLGLASDYGYTF. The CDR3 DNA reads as TGTGCCAGCAGCTTAGGACTTGCGAGTGACTATGGCTACACCTTC.

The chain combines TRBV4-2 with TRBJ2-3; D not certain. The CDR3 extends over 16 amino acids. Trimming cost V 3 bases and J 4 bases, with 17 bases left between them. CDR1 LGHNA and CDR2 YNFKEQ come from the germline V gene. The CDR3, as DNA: TGTGCCAGCAGCCAGGGCGTAGGCTCCCTTGCAGATACGCAGTATTTT. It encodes CASSQGVGSLADTQYF.